A selection of T cell receptor beta chains follows, all from one sample in a study of shared clonotypes between healthy human individuals. Sequencing was performed with immunoSEQ multiplex PCR; in TCRdb, only in-frame clones are kept and a portion is missing. Of about 2.1 million clones listed, roughly 93% are singletons. Sequencing was carried out using naive CD8+ T cells from PBMCs. The receptors originated from a man between 18 and 29 years old in good health. Some clones in this sample may be carry-over from other donors' samples. Both conserved end residues are part of each CDR3. The D gene is left open where the match is weak. Clone size is shown for a subset of rows, as once, few, many or a class of expanded clone.

clone size	D gene	V gene	J gene	CDR3 DNA	CDR3 protein
-	-	TRBV29-1	TRBJ1-1	TGCAGCGAATGGGGGCTCGATGGCCCTGAAGCTTTCTTT	CSEWGLDGPEAFF
-	-	TRBV9	TRBJ2-6	TGTGCCAGCAGCCACCGGGACGGGCTCTCTGGGGCCAACGTCCTGACTTTC	CASSHRDGLSGANVLTF
-	TRBD2	TRBV7-3	TRBJ2-7	TGTGCCAGCGGCCTCACTAGCGGGAGAGAACAGTACTTC	CASGLTSGREQYF
-	TRBD1	TRBV29-1	TRBJ1-1	TGCAGCGTTGTAGGGGGCAAATCCCCTGAAGCTTTCTTT	CSVVGGKSPEAFF
once	-	TRBV27	TRBJ1-4	TGTGCCAGCAGTTTTATAGGATTAGGAGAAAAACTGTTTTTT	CASSFIGLGEKLFF
-	-	TRBV2	TRBJ1-1	TGTGCCAGCACACCGACTGTCGCTGAAGCTTTCTTT	CASTPTVAEAFF
-	-	TRBV5-1	TRBJ1-3	TGCGCCAGCAGCTTGGCCAACTCGAGGGACCCTGGAAACACCATATATTTT	CASSLANSRDPGNTIYF
-	TRBD1	TRBV7-7	TRBJ1-5	TGTGCCAGCAGCCACGGGACAGATAGCAATCAGCCCCAGCATTTT	CASSHGTDSNQPQHF
-	TRBD1	TRBV9	TRBJ1-2	TGTGCCAGCAGCGTAGGGACAGGGTCGGATGGCTACACCTTC	CASSVGTGSDGYTF
-	-	TRBV30	TRBJ1-2	TGTGCCTGTTTTCGAGGAGTCTTGCACGAAGGCTACACCTTC	CACFRGVLHEGYTF
-	-	TRBV6-5	TRBJ2-2	TGTGCCAGCAGTTACGGACTCCCCACCGGGGAGCTGTTTTTT	CASSYGLPTGELFF
once	-	TRBV27	TRBJ2-3	TGTGCCAGCAGTTTAGGCCCGGGCGGGGGCACAGATACGCAGTATTTT	CASSLGPGGGTDTQYF
-	TRBD2	TRBV4-3	TRBJ2-5	TGCGCCAGCAGCCAAGACGACGGGGGGAGGGACCAAGAGACCCAGTACTTC	CASSQDDGGRDQETQYF